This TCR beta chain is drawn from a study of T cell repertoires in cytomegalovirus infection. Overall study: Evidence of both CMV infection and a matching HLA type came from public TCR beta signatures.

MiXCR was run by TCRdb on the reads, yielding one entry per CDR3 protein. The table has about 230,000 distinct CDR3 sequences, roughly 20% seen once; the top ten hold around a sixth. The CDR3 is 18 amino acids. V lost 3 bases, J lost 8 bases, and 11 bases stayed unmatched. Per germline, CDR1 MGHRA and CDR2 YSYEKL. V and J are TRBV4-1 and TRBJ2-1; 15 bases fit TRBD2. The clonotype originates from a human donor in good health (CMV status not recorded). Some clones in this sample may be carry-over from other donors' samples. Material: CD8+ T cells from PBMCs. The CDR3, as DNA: TGCGCCAGCAGCCAGGGTCGGACTAGCGGGGGGGAGGACCATGAGCAGTTCTTC. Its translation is CASSQGRTSGGEDHEQFF.